Sequencing of this T cell receptor beta chain was carried out in a study of T cell responses to AZD1222 COVID-19 vaccine. Study-wide results and caveats: The donors showed a predominance of white British ancestry and of females, with possible underestimation of clonal diversity. Repertoires in all cases were sampled only once the peak T cell response had passed. Nearly half of spike-specific TCRs reportedly target variant regions that are unmutated in the B.1.351 and B.1.1.7 variants. AZD1222 recipients seropositive at baseline numbered only six or seven.

Remarks on this clone: The target antigen is unknown.

The repertoire was sequenced with immunoSEQ multiplex PCR; TCRdb's copy has only in-frame clones and lacks some. The sample holds about 130,000 clones; approximately 90% are singletons and the top ten take roughly 3.7%. This CDR3 spans 14 amino acids. Germline lookup yields CDR1 SGHDN and CDR2 FVKESK. Trimming shortened V by 5 bases and J by 3 bases, and 10 bases separated the two germline ends. The source material was peripheral blood, sampled on day 0 of AZD1222 vaccination. The chain combines TRBV14 with TRBJ2-2; D is possibly TRBD1 (6 bases). The clonotype comes from an adult in good health. CDR3 protein: CASSWDTYTGELFF. CDR3 sequence (DNA): TGTGCCAGCAGCTGGGACACTTACACCGGGGAGCTGTTTTTT.